This TCR beta chain originates from a study of T cell changes during pregnancy in multiple sclerosis. Here immunoSEQ multiplex PCR was the method, and the copy in TCRdb shows in-frame clones only, minus some. The table has tens of thousands of clones, more than 85% seen once. Trimming took off 1 base at V and 4 bases at J, with 13 bases between the two ends. Germline V gene sequence: CDR1 GTSNPN, CDR2 SVGIG (reference sequence). This CDR3 comprises 14 residues. The rearrangement joins TRBV30 to TRBJ1-2; TRBD1 might be the D (6 bases). The sequence came from a female donor in good health, enrolled as a control in a pregnancy study. This specimen was CD4+ T cells from peripheral blood mononuclear cells, taken in the third trimester of pregnancy. Written as DNA, the CDR3 is TGTGCCTGGAGTGCGGGACAAGGGATCTATGGCTACACCTTC. This gives the protein CAWSAGQGIYGYTF.